This TCR beta chain appears in the sequencing data of a study of shared clonotypes between healthy human individuals. Study-wide findings and caveats: Clonotypes which were not shared had lower generation probabilities than clonotypes that all four donors shared.

Worth noting for this clone: Its antigen is currently unknown. Different DNA sequences within this sample yield the same CDR3.

The naive CD8 subset, CD45RO-negative cells positively selected for CCR7, excluded terminally differentiated effector memory CD45RA+ cells. Method: immunoSEQ multiplex PCR; TCRdb's copy keeps in-frame clones and lacks some. There are some 1,900,000 clones in the sample; over 85% occur only once, and approximately 1% lies in the top ten. The sample was naive CD8+ T cells sorted from blood. This receptor was obtained from a man between 18 and 29 years old in good health.

CDR3 loop: CASRLAGEADTQYF. The CDR3 DNA is TGTGCCAGCAGGCTAGCGGGAGAGGCAGATACGCAGTATTTT. The V call is TRBV2, the J call TRBJ2-3; 10 positions agree with TRBD2. The V and J ends lost 6 bases and 4 bases, in that order; junction bases with no gene match: 4. Germline assignment: CDR1 SNHLY and CDR2 FYNNEI. The CDR3 loop spans 14 amino acids.